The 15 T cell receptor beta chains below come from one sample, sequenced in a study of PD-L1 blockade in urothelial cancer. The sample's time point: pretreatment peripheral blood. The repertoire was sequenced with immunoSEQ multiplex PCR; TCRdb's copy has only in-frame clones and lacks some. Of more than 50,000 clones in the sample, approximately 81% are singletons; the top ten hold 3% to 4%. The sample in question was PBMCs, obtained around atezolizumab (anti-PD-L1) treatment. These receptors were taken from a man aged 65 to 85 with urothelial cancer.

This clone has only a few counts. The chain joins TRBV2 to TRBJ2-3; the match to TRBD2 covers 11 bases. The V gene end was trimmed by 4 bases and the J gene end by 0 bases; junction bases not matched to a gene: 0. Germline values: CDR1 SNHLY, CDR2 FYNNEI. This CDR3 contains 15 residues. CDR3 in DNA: TGTGCCAGCAGTGGGACTAGCGGGAGCACAGATACGCAGTATTTT. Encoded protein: CASSGTSGSTDTQYF.

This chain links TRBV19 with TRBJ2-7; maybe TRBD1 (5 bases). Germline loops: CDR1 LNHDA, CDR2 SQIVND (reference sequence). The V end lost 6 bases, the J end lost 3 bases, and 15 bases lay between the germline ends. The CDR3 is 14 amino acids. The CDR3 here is CASRKKQDYYEQYF. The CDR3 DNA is TGTGCCAGTAGGAAAAAACAGGATTACTACGAGCAGTACTTC.

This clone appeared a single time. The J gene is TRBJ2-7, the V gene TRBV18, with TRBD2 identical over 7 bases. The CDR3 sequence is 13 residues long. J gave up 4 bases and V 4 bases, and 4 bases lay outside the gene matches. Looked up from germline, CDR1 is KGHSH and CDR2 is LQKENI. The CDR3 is CASSRASGYEQYF. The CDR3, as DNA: TGTGCCAGCTCACGGGCTAGCGGATACGAGCAGTACTTC.

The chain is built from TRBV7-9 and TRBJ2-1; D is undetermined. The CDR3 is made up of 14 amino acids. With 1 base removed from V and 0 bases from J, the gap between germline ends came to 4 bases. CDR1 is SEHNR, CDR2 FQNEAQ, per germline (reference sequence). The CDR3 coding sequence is TGTGCCAGCAGCTTAGTATCCTCCTACAATGAGCAGTTCTTC. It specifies CASSLVSSYNEQFF.

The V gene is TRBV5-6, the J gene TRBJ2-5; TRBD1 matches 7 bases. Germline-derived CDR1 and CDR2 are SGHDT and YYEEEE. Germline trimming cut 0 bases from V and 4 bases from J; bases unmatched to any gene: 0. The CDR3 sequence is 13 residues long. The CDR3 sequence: CASSLDRGETQYF. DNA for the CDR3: TGTGCCAGCAGCTTGGACAGGGGAGAGACCCAGTACTTC.

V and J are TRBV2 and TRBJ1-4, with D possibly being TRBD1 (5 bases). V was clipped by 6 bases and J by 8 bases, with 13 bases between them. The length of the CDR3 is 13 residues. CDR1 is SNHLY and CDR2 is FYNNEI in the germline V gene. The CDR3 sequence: CASSSGFGEKLFF. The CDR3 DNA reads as TGTGCCAGCAGCTCAGGGTTTGGAGAAAAACTGTTTTTT.

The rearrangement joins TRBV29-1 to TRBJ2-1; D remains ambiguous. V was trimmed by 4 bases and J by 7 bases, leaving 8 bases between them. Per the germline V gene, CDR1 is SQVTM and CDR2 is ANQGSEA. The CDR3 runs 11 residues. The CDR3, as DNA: TGCAGCGTTGTAGTGGTGAATGAGCAGTTCTTC. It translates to CSVVVVNEQFF.

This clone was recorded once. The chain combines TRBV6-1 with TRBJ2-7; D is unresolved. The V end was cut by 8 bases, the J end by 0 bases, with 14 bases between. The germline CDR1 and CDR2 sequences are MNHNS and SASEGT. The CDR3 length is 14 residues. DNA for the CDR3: TGTGCCAGCCGCGAACCACCTAGCTCCTACGAGCAGTACTTC. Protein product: CASREPPSSYEQYF.

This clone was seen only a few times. The CDR3: CASSFSDRAYEQYF. The CDR3 bases are TGCGCCAGCAGCTTCTCGGACAGGGCCTACGAGCAGTACTTC. V is TRBV5-1 and J is TRBJ2-7, with 8 bases identical to TRBD1. Trimming cost V 2 bases and J 2 bases; bases outside gene matches: 3. This CDR3 comprises 14 residues. Per germline, CDR1 SGHRS and CDR2 YFSETQ.

CDR3 bases: TGTGCCATCAGTGAGGCAGAAAATGAAAAACTGTTTTTT. Residues: CAISEAENEKLFF. The chain has TRBV10-3 and TRBJ1-4; D is undetermined. The CDR3 is 13 amino acids. V was shortened by 2 bases and J by 5 bases, with 6 bases between the two germline ends. Per germline, CDR1 ENHRY and CDR2 SYGVKD.

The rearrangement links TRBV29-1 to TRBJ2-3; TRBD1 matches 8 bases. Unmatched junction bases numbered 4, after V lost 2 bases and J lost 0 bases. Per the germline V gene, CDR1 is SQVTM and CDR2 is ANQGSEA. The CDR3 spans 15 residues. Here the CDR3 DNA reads TGCAGCGTTGAATCGGGGGACAGGAGCACAGATACGCAGTATTTT. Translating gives CSVESGDRSTDTQYF.

The CDR3 is CATSRDEGTREQYF. The CDR3 nucleotides are TGTGCCACCAGCAGAGATGAGGGAACTCGGGAGCAGTACTTC. The rearrangement uses TRBV15 and TRBJ2-7, with D possibly TRBD2 on 5 matching bases. The CDR3 runs 14 residues. Trimming left V 0 bases short and J 7 bases short, with 13 bases between. Germline V gene lookup returns CDR1 LNHNV and CDR2 YYDKDF (reference sequence).

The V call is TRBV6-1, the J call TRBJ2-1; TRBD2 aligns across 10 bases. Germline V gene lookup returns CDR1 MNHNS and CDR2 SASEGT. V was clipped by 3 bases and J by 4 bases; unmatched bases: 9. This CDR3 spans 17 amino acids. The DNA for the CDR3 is TGTGCCAGCAGTGACCAATCCCCGGGACTAGCGTACAATGAGCAGTTCTTC. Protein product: CASSDQSPGLAYNEQFF.

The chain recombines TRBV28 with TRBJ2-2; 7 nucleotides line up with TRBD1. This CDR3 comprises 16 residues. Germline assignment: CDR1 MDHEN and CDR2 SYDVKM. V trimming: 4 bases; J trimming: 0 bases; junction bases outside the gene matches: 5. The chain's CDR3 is CASSSSGTANTGELFF. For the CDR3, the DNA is TGTGCCAGCAGTTCCTCCGGGACAGCGAACACCGGGGAGCTGTTTTTT. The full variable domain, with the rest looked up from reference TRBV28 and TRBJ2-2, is DVKVTQSSRYLVKRTGEKVFLECVQDMDHENMFWYRQDPGLGLRLIYFSYDVKMKEKGDIPEGYSVSREKKERFSLILESASTNQTSMYLCASSSSGTANTGELFFGEGSRLTVL.

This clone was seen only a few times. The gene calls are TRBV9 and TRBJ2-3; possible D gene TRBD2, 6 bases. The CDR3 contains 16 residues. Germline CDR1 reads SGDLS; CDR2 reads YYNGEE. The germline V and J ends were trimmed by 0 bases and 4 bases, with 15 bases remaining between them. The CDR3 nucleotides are TGTGCCAGCAGCGTAGGTGGGCGGGATGTGGCAGATACGCAGTATTTT. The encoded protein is CASSVGGRDVADTQYF.